This TCR beta chain was obtained from a study of OX40 agonist ivuxolimab in advanced cancers. With respect to the entire study: The costimulatory receptor OX40 (CD134) was targeted by ivuxolimab, a fully human IgG2 agonistic monoclonal antibody. Intravenous ivuxolimab was administered to patients every 2 weeks at six dose levels: 0.01, 0.1, 0.3, 1.5, 3 and 10 mg/kg. Among the roughly 50 dose-escalation patients, 19 had hepatocellular carcinoma, roughly 15 melanoma, 9 renal cell carcinoma and 9 head and neck cancer. In the dose-escalation cohort, roughly 80% of patients were male, and the mean age was approximately 55 years, with a range of roughly 23 to 85. Patients were allowed to have had prior anti-PD-1, anti-PD-L1 or anti-CTLA-4 therapy, and 40% of the dose-escalation patients had previously received checkpoint inhibitors. Partial responses occurred in three dose-escalation patients, of whom one had hepatocellular carcinoma and two had cutaneous melanoma. The purpose of peripheral TCRbeta sequencing was to test whether ivuxolimab changed TCR sequence diversity and led to clonal T-cell expansion. The paper covers the monotherapy dose-escalation part of the phase I ivuxolimab trial, which included N ≈ 50 patients. What the research found in general, with its limitations: Partial responders in the 0.1-3.0 mg/kg groups had among the lowest normalized peripheral clonal expansion, especially among CD8+ T cells. At doses from 0.1 to 3.0 mg/kg, clonal expansion was seen in both CD4+ and CD8+ blood T cells between baseline and week 6. After ivuxolimab, expanded clones were on average more numerous among CD8+ T cells than among CD4+ T cells. Low levels of normalized T-cell clonal expansion were also shown by some nonresponding patients. Which antigens the clonally expanded peripheral T cells were specific for was not determined.

Genomic DNA was extracted from sorted cells for sequencing of the TCRbeta CDR3 region. The immunoSEQ Assay was used for sequencing of TCRbeta CDR3 regions. The table comes from immuneACCESS by way of TCRdb, which keeps in-frame sequences with V and J called. Part of the clones is missing from these tables; in studies checked, under half for an unresolved V gene and the rest for unknown reasons. The sample data list fewer than 65,000 clones, and around nine tenths of these were observed just once. The ten largest clones represent 0.95% to 1.4% of the sample. From the germline V gene (reference sequence), CDR1 is MNHNY and CDR2 is SVGAGI. The CDR3 contains 15 residues, cysteine and phenylalanine counted. Solely the CDR3 DNA is kept, with 45 bases framed from the first base. V and J are trimmed by 6 bases and 2 bases, and the gene matches miss 7 bases of the junction. The trial excluded patients who had a history of autoimmune disease or who were on systemic immunosuppression. Peripheral blood for TCR sequencing was drawn from every dose cohort at baseline, at cycle 4 day 1 and at cycle 7 day 1. The samples were drawn from a first-in-human, open-label, multicenter phase I dose-escalation trial of ivuxolimab. Adults with locally advanced or metastatic head and neck squamous cell, hepatocellular, melanoma or renal cell carcinoma were enrolled in the trial. CD4+ and CD8+ T cells were sorted separately from peripheral blood before TCR sequencing.

In regard to this clone: Its antigen is unknown. Base qualities are not at hand, and no much larger clone is one base apart.

This TCR came from an adult with an advanced solid tumor such as melanoma, head and neck, liver or kidney cancer. The sequenced sample was CD4+ or CD8+ T cells sorted from blood, obtained in a trial of the OX40 agonist ivuxolimab. This chain joins TRBV6-6 to TRBJ2-3; 8 junctional bases match TRBD2. The nucleotide sequence reads TGTGCCAGCAGGAGAGCGGGAGAGGTCACAGATACGCAGTATTTT. It encodes CASRRAGEVTDTQYF.